The table lists the clone carrying this TCR beta chain with many counts. Its antigen is currently unknown. A universal primer binding site was introduced by template switching. The final cDNA contained unique molecular identifiers. TCRdb analysed the 5' RACE reads with MiXCR anew, one entry per CDR3 protein. The sample lists about 890,000 distinct CDR3 sequences; approximately 13% were seen once. Germline V gene data show CDR1 as SQVTM and CDR2 as ANQGSEA. The CDR3 runs 12 residues. Trimming left V 6 bases short and J 7 bases short, with 15 bases between. This entry comes from a study of identical twins. Study observations and caveats: Cord blood beta clonotypes present at high abundance carried fewer insertions; no such pattern appeared in memory repertoires. Within twin pairs, the out-of-frame alpha sequences they shared showed excess low generation probability.

This sample also appeared in a second study, on yellow fever vaccine responses in identical twins.

Sequences were obtained from PBMCs. This chain uses TRBV29-1 with TRBJ2-5, with a tentative D call TRBD2 (6 bases). The TCR sequence derives from a woman between 18 and 29 years old in good health. The CDR3 DNA reads as TGCAGCGTCCCAAGGAGGGATGGGACCCAGTACTTC. Encoded protein: CSVPRRDGTQYF.